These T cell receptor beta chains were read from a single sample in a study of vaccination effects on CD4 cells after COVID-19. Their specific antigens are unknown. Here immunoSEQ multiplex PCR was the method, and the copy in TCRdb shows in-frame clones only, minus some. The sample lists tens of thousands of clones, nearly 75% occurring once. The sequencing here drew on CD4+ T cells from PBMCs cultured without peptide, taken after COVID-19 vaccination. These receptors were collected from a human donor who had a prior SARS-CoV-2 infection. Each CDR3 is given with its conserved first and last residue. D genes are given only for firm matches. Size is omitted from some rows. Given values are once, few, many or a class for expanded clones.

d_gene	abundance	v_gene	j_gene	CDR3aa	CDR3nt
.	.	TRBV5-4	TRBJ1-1	CASRSKQGANTEAFF	TGTGCCAGCCGATCTAAACAGGGAGCCAACACTGAAGCTTTCTTT
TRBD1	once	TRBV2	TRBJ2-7	CASLVGTGIYEQYF	TGTGCCAGCCTAGTTGGGACAGGTATCTACGAGCAGTACTTC
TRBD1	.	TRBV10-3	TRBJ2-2	CAISRQGATGELFF	TGTGCCATCAGTAGGCAGGGGGCGACCGGGGAGCTGTTTTTT
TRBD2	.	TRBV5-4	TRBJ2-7	CASSLDRASGRAPQYF	TGTGCCAGCAGCTTGGATCGGGCTAGCGGGAGGGCCCCGCAGTACTTC
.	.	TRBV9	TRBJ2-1	CASSTSTLARTYNEQFF	TGTGCCAGCAGCACCTCCACACTAGCTCGGACCTACAATGAGCAGTTCTTC
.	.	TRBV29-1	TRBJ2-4	CSVESGSRNIQYF	TGCAGCGTTGAATCGGGTAGCCGAAACATTCAGTACTTC
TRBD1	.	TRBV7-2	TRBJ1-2	CASSTDREKYTF	TGTGCCAGCAGCACCGACAGGGAAAAGTACACCTTC
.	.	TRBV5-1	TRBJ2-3	CASSLARGGTDTQYF	TGCGCCAGCAGCTTGGCAAGGGGGGGCACAGATACGCAGTATTTT
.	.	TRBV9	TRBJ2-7	CASSVDALAYEQYF	TGTGCCAGCAGCGTAGACGCGCTAGCGTACGAGCAGTACTTC
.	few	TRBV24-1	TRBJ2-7	CATSDTYEQYF	TGTGCCACCAGTGATACCTACGAGCAGTACTTC
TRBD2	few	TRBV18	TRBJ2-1	CASSREGTSFSEQFF	TGTGCCAGCTCACGGGAAGGGACTAGCTTTAGTGAGCAGTTCTTC
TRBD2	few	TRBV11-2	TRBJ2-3	CASFLRGARDTQYF	TGTGCCAGCTTCCTGCGGGGGGCTCGGGATACGCAGTATTTT
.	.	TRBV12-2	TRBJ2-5	CAPKRGGLDKAPEETQYF	TGTGCACCGAAGAGGGGGGGCCTAGACAAGGCCCCCGAGGAGACCCAGTACTTC
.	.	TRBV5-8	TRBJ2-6	CASSDESGANVLTF	TGTGCCAGCAGCGATGAGTCTGGGGCCAACGTCCTGACTTTC
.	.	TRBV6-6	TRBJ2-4	CASSSGQSKNIQYF	TGTGCCAGCAGCTCCGGACAGTCCAAAAACATTCAGTACTTC
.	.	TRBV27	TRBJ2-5	CASSHNGAETQYF	TGTGCCAGCAGTCATAACGGCGCGGAGACCCAGTACTTC
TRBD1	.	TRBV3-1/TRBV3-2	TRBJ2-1	CASSHPPGQGYNEQFF	TGTGCCAGCAGCCATCCCCCGGGACAGGGTTACAATGAGCAGTTCTTC
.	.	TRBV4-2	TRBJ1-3	CASSHQGTGNTIYF	TGTGCCAGCAGCCACCAGGGAACTGGAAACACCATATATTTT
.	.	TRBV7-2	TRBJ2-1	CASSRRWISADEQFF	TGTGCCAGCAGCCGTCGGTGGATTTCTGCGGATGAGCAGTTCTTC
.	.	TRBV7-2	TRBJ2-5	CASSLDSGQETQYF	TGTGCCAGCAGCTTAGATAGTGGACAAGAGACCCAGTACTTC
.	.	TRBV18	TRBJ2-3	CASSPQQERTTDTQYF	TGTGCCAGCTCACCACAGCAGGAACGGACCACAGATACGCAGTATTTT
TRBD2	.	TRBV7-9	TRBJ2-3	CASSLRAGGPMGTDTQYF	TGTGCCAGCAGCTTAAGAGCGGGAGGGCCTATGGGCACAGATACGCAGTATTTT
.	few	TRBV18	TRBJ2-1	CASSLATGLYNEQFF	TGTGCCAGCTCACTGGCCACGGGACTCTACAATGAGCAGTTCTTC
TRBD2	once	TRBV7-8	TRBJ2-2	CASSSRTSLDTGELFF	TGTGCCAGCAGCTCAAGGACTAGCTTGGACACCGGGGAGCTGTTTTTT
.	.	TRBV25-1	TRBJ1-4	CASSADRDATEKLFF	TGTGCCAGCAGTGCCGACCGGGACGCGACTGAAAAACTGTTTTTT
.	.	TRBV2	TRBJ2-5	CASSLLQETQYF	TGTGCCAGCAGCCTCCTACAAGAGACCCAGTACTTC
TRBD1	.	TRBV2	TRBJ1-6	CASDRGVSPLHF	TGTGCCAGCGACAGGGGAGTCTCACCCCTCCACTTT
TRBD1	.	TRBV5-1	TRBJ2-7	CASSPIQGSLEQYF	TGCGCCAGCAGCCCAATACAGGGGTCCCTCGAGCAGTACTTC
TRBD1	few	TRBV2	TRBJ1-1	CASSQGDLNTEAFF	TGTGCCAGCAGCCAGGGGGACCTGAACACTGAAGCTTTCTTT
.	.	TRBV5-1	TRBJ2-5	CASSLGPRQETQYF	TGCGCCAGCAGCTTGGGCCCAAGACAAGAGACCCAGTACTTC
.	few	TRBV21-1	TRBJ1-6	CASSERQGYNSPLHF	TGTGCCAGCAGCGAGCGCCAGGGCTATAATTCACCCCTCCACTTT
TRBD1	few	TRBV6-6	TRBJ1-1	CASSYVGQGSTEAFF	TGTGCCAGCAGTTACGTGGGACAGGGGAGCACTGAAGCTTTCTTT
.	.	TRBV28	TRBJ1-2	CASSFEYIYGYTF	TGTGCCAGCAGTTTCGAGTATATCTATGGCTACACCTTC
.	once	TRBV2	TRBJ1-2	CASKVDGYTF	TGTGCCAGCAAAGTCGATGGCTACACCTTC
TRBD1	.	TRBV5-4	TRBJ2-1	CASSFPGQGREQFF	TGTGCCAGCAGCTTTCCTGGACAGGGCCGTGAGCAGTTCTTC
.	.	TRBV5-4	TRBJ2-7	CASSDSSSSYEQYF	TGTGCCAGCTCGGACTCGAGTAGCTCCTACGAGCAGTACTTC
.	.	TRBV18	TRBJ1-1	CASSRTGKDTEAFF	TGTGCCAGCTCACGAACAGGGAAGGACACTGAAGCTTTCTTT
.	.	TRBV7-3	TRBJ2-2	CASSLLGVDTGELFF	TGTGCCAGCAGCTTATTAGGGGTGGACACCGGGGAGCTGTTTTTT
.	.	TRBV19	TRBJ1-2	CASARDLDSNYGYTF	TGTGCCAGTGCCAGGGACCTAGATTCAAACTATGGCTACACCTTC
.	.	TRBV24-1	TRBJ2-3	CATSDFQGTDTQYF	TGTGCCACCAGTGACTTCCAGGGGACAGATACGCAGTATTTT
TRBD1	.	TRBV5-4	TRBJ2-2	CASSRTGRDTGELFF	TGTGCCAGCAGTCGGACAGGAAGAGACACCGGGGAGCTGTTTTTT
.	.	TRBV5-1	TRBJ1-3	CASSLAGPVSSSGNTIYF	TGCGCCAGCAGCTTGGCAGGGCCCGTCTCTAGCTCTGGAAACACCATATATTTT
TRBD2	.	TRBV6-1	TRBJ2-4	CASSEYREGNKNIQYF	TGTGCCAGCAGTGAATATCGGGAGGGTAACAAAAACATTCAGTACTTC
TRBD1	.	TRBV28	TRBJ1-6	CASSPTSRQGPNEGYNSPLHF	TGTGCCAGCAGTCCGACCTCCAGACAGGGCCCCAACGAGGGCTATAATTCACCCCTCCACTTT
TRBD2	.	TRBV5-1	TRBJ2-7	CASSQGLAGGYYEQYF	TGCGCCAGCAGCCAGGGACTAGCGGGGGGCTACTACGAGCAGTACTTC
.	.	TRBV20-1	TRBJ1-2	CSAGGNYGYTF	TGCAGTGCGGGAGGGAATTATGGCTACACCTTC
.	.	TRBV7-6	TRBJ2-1	CASFPGLLFPYNEQFF	TGTGCCAGCTTTCCGGGACTCTTATTTCCCTACAATGAGCAGTTCTTC
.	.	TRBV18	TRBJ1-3	CASSPPGGRDSGNTIYF	TGTGCCAGCTCACCACCGGGGGGACGGGACTCTGGAAACACCATATATTTT
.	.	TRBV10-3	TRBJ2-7	CAISVVGVNTLYEQYF	TGTGCCATCAGTGTTGTGGGGGTAAACACTCTCTACGAGCAGTACTTC
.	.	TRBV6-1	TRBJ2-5	CASSDLGTPSKETQYF	TGTGCCAGCAGTGACCTCGGGACCCCAAGCAAAGAGACCCAGTACTTC
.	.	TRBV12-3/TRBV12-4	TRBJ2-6	CASFRSGANVLTF	TGTGCCAGCTTTAGGTCTGGGGCCAACGTCCTGACTTTC
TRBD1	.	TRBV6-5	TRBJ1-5	CASRRQGAFQPQHF	TGTGCCAGCAGGCGACAGGGGGCTTTTCAGCCCCAGCATTTT
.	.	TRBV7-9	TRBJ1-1	CASGPHGDTEAFF	TGTGCCAGCGGCCCACACGGGGACACTGAAGCTTTCTTT
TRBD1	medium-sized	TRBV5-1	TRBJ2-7	CASSPGTGIHEQYF	TGCGCCAGCAGCCCCGGGACAGGGATCCACGAGCAGTACTTC
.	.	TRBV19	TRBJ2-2	CASSTYTGELFF	TGTGCCAGTAGTACCTACACCGGGGAGCTGTTTTTT
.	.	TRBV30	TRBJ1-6	CAWSSAPGWNSPLHF	TGTGCCTGGAGTTCGGCTCCCGGTTGGAATTCACCCCTCCACTTT
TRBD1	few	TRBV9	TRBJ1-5	CASSASGTGGSRPNQPQHF	TGTGCCAGCAGCGCCTCCGGGACAGGGGGGTCTCGACCAAATCAGCCCCAGCATTTT
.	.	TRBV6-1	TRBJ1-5	CASSDRVQPQHF	TGTGCCAGCAGTGATAGGGTCCAGCCCCAGCATTTT
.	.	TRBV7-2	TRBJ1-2	CASSFGGGSTGYTF	TGTGCCAGCAGCTTTGGGGGGGGGTCCACTGGCTACACCTTC